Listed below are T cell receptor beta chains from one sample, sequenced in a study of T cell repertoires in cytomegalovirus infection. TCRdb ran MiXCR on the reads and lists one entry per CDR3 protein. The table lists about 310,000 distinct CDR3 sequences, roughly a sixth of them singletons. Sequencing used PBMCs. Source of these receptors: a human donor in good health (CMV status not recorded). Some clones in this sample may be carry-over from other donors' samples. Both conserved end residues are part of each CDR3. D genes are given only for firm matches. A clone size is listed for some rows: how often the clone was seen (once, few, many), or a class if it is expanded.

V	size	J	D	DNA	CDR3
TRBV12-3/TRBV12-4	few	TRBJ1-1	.	TGTGCCAGCAGTCCGGGTTACCACACTGAAGCTTTCTTT	CASSPGYHTEAFF
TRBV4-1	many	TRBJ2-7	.	TGCGCCAGCAGCCGGACAGCGAGCTTTAGCCCTATCTCCTACGAGCAGTACTTC	CASSRTASFSPISYEQYF
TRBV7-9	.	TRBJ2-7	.	TGTGCCAGCAGTCCCACGTACAGTTCCTACGAGCAGTACTTC	CASSPTYSSYEQYF
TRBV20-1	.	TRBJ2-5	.	TGCAGTGCTTTTGGGACGCGTCAAGAGACCCAGTACTTC	CSAFGTRQETQYF
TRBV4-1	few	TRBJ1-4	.	TGCGCCTGCAGCGGGACGCCCGCAACTAATGAAAAACTGTTTTTT	CACSGTPATNEKLFF
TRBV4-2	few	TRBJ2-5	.	TGTGCCAGCAGCCAAGATTGGGACAACCAAGAGACCCAGTACTTC	CASSQDWDNQETQYF
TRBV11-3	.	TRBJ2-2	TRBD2	TGTGCCAGCAGCAGGACTAGCGGGGGGCCGCCCACCGGGGAGCTGTTTTTT	CASSRTSGGPPTGELFF
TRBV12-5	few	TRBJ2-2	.	TGTGCTAGTGGTTTCTCCTTACAGGGAGGGAACACCGGGGAGCTGTTTTTT	CASGFSLQGGNTGELFF
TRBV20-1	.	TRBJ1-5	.	TGCAGTGCTAGGGGGGATAAGAATCAGCCCCAGCATTTT	CSARGDKNQPQHF
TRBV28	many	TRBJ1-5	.	TGTGCCAGCAGTTCCGTCTGGGCGGAAAGCAATCAGCCCCAGCATTTT	CASSSVWAESNQPQHF
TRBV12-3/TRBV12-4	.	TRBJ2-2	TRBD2	TGTGCCAGCAGTTTACTGGGACTAGCGGGGGGGCTTTCCGGGGAGCTGTTTTTT	CASSLLGLAGGLSGELFF
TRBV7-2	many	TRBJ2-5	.	TGTGCCAGCAGCTTAGGACCGGGTTTTGAGACCCAGTACTTC	CASSLGPGFETQYF
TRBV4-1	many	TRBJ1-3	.	TGCGCCAGCAGCTCCCCGGGGCTCTCTGGAAACACCATATATTTT	CASSSPGLSGNTIYF
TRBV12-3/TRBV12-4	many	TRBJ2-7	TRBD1	TGTGCCAGCAGCAGGGACAGGATCTACGAGCAGTACTTC	CASSRDRIYEQYF
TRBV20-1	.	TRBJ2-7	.	TGCAGTGCTAGATCCCCCGGGGGCTACGAGCAGTACTTC	CSARSPGGYEQYF
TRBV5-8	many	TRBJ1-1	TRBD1	TGTGCCAGCAGCTTGGCCGGGCAGGGGGCCATTGAAGCTTTCTTT	CASSLAGQGAIEAFF
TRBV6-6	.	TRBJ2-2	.	TGTGCCAGCAGTACATCAGAGCGACCGAACACCGGGGAGCTGTTTTTT	CASSTSERPNTGELFF
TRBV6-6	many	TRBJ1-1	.	TGTGCCAGCAGTTACCGCAGGGAAAGCACTGAAGCTTTCTTT	CASSYRRESTEAFF
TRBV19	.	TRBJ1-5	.	TGTGCCAGTAGCCAAGGAGTGGGGAGGTCAAATCAGCCCCAGCATTTT	CASSQGVGRSNQPQHF
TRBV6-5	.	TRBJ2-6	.	TGTGCCAGCAGTTTTGCGGCAGGGGACGGGGCCAACGTCCTGACTTTC	CASSFAAGDGANVLTF
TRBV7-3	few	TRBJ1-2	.	TGTGCCAGCAGCTCTCAGGGATCCTATGGCTACACCTTC	CASSSQGSYGYTF
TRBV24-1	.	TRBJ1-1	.	TGTGCCACCAGTGATTTGAAGGGCGAAGCTTTCTTT	CATSDLKGEAFF
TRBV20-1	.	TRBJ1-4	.	TGCAGTGCTCGGACAGCTAATGAAAAACTGTTTTTT	CSARTANEKLFF
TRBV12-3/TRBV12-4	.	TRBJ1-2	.	TGTGCCAGCAGTTTCTACAGGGTGGATGGCTACACCTTC	CASSFYRVDGYTF
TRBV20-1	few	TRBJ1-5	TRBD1	TGCAGTGCTAGAGACAGGGGGCAGGTAACTTATCAGCCCCAGCATTTT	CSARDRGQVTYQPQHF
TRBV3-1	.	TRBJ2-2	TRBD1	TGTGCCAGCAGCCATGGACAGGGGAGAACCGGGGAGCTGTTTTTT	CASSHGQGRTGELFF
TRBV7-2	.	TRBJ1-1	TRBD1	TGTGCCAGCAGCTTGGGGACAGGGGTTGAAGCTTTCTTT	CASSLGTGVEAFF
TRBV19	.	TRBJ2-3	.	TGTGCCAGTAGTATATCGTCCAGCACAGATACGCAGTATTTT	CASSISSSTDTQYF
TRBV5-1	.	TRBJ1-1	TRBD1	TGCGCCAGCAGGCCCCACGGGACAGAGAACACTGAAGCTTTCTTT	CASRPHGTENTEAFF
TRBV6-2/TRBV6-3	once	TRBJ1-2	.	TGTGCCAGCAGAGGCCAACAGAACTATGGCTACACCTTC	CASRGQQNYGYTF
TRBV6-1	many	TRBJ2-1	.	TGTGCCAGCAGTTTAGAGTTGACTCAATACAATGAGCAGTTCTTC	CASSLELTQYNEQFF
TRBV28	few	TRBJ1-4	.	TGTGCCAGCAGTTTTGGTGGAGTCGGCGAAAAACTGTTTTTT	CASSFGGVGEKLFF
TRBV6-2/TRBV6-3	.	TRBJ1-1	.	TGTGCCAGCAGTTACGACGTGAACACTGAAGCTTTCTTT	CASSYDVNTEAFF
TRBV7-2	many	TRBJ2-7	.	TGTGCCAGCAGCTTATCGGGGGGCGTCAACGAGCAGTACTTC	CASSLSGGVNEQYF
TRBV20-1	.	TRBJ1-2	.	TGCAGTGCTGGAACCGAGCCCAGGGTGTATGGCTACACCTTC	CSAGTEPRVYGYTF
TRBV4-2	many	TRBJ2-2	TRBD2	TGTGCCAGCAGCCCCCAGGCGGGAGCGGGCGACACCGGGGAGCTGTTTTTT	CASSPQAGAGDTGELFF
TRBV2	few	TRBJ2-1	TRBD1	TGTGCCAGCAGGGAAACAGGGGTGAAGTTCTTC	CASRETGVKFF
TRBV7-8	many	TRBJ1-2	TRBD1	TGTGCCAGCAGCGCCATGGGACAGTCCTATGGCTACACCTTC	CASSAMGQSYGYTF
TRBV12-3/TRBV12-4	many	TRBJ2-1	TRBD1	TGTGCCAGCAGTTCAAGGACAGGGCAGGGTGAGCGGGATGAGCAGTTCTTC	CASSSRTGQGERDEQFF
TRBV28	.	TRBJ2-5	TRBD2	TGTGCCAGCCGCGTGACTAGCGGGCACCAAGAGACCCAGTACTTC	CASRVTSGHQETQYF
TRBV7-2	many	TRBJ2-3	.	TGTGCCAGCAGCTTAGGCGAGCCAGTTACGCAGTATTTT	CASSLGEPVTQYF
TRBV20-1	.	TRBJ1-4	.	TGCAGTGCTAGTGCGCAGAATAATGAAAAACTGTTTTTT	CSASAQNNEKLFF
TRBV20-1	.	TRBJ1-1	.	TGCAGTGCTAGCCCTGGGGGGTCTGAAGCTTTCTTT	CSASPGGSEAFF
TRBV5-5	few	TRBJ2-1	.	TGTGCCAGCAGCTGGGTGGCCCCCAATGAGCAGTTCTTC	CASSWVAPNEQFF
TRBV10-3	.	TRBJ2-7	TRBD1	TGTGCCATATCATCCGGACAGGGGACCTACGAGCAGTACTTC	CAISSGQGTYEQYF
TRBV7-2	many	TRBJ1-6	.	TGTGCCAGCAGCTCCGGGGGGAATAATTCACCCCTCCACTTT	CASSSGGNNSPLHF
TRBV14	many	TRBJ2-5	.	TGTGCCAGCAGCCAAGCCGAGACCCAGTACTTC	CASSQAETQYF
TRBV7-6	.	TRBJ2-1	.	TGTGCCAGCAGCTTAGCCCCGGGCTCCAATGAGCAGTTCTTC	CASSLAPGSNEQFF
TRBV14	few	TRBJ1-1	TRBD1	TGTGCCAGCAGCTATGGGGGACAGGGCACTGAAGCTTTCTTT	CASSYGGQGTEAFF
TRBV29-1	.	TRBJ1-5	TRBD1	TGCAGCGTGCGGGACAGGGATGGCAATCAGCCCCAGCATTTT	CSVRDRDGNQPQHF
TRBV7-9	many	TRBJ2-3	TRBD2	TGTGCCAGCAGCCTGGACGGGGGGAATACGCAGTATTTT	CASSLDGGNTQYF
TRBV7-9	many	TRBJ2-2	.	TGTGCCAGCAGCTTCGGGAGCACGAACACCGGGGAGCTGTTTTTT	CASSFGSTNTGELFF
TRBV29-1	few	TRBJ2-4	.	TGCAGCGTGTCGTCTATGAACATTCAGTACTTC	CSVSSMNIQYF
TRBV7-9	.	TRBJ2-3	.	TGTGCCAGCAGCTCCCGGGCGGGCACAGATACGCAGTATTTT	CASSSRAGTDTQYF
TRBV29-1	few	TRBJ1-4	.	TGCAGCGTTTCTGCAGGGCTAGGTGAAAAACTGTTTTTT	CSVSAGLGEKLFF
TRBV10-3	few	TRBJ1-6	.	TGTGCCATCAGTGAGAGCCAGGAGAGCTCCTATAATTCACCCCTCCACTTT	CAISESQESSYNSPLHF
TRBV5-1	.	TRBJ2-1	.	TGCGCCAGCAAAGTAGAAGGGAGCAATGAGCAGTTCTTC	CASKVEGSNEQFF